This T cell receptor (beta chain) was recovered during a study of Graves' ophthalmopathy and Graves' hyperthyroidism. For the study at large: Hyperthyroidism counted as stable given no ophthalmopathy within 18 months of follow-up. Regarding the study as a whole: In blood, most expanded thyroid clonotypes above 0.001 frequency were also detected.

Clinical symptoms, serum thyroxine, TRAb, thyroid ultrasound and orbital computed tomography formed the basis of diagnosis. Amplified TCR beta CDR3 regions were obtained using RNA transcripts as template. The library came from an HTBI-primed first-round RT-PCR and a second-round multiplex PCR. TCRdb re-called the multiplex PCR reads with MiXCR, one entry per CDR3 protein. The top ten hold more than 9.5% of the sample, which has around 1.1 million distinct CDR3 sequences, around a third seen once. As for this clonotype: What it recognizes is unknown. Here the CDR3 omits its conserved ending phenylalanine or tryptophan, so a read error is the likely source.

Deletions cut 4 bases from V and 4 bases from J, with 14 bases between. Germline CDR1 reads SGDLS; CDR2 reads YYNGEE. The CDR3 sequence is 14 residues long. The clonotype originates from an adult man with Graves' hyperthyroidism. This sequence joins TRBV9 and TRBJ1-2, with D tentatively TRBD1 (5 bases). Sequencing input: peripheral blood or thyroid tissue (not recorded which). This CDR3 is CASSSARRGYGYTL. CDR3 bases: TGTGCCAGCAGCTCGGCCAGGAGGGGCTATGGCTACACCCTC.